This T cell receptor (beta chain) was observed in a study of shared clonotypes between healthy human individuals. Across the whole study: For every donor, three CD4 naive, three CD4 memory, two CD8 naive and one CD8 memory plates were used.

Negatively enriched CD4+ T cells were divided by CD45RA into naive and memory. TCRdb keeps only in-frame clones here, not all; method: immunoSEQ multiplex PCR. The sample lists 2 million to 3 million clones, under 95% occurring once. CDR3 size: 13 residues. CDR1 KGHSH and CDR2 LQKENI come from the germline V gene. V lost 8 bases to trimming and J lost 3 bases, with 13 bases between them. V gene TRBV18 combines with J gene TRBJ2-5, with a weak D call TRBD1 (6 bases). The clonotype comes from a man aged 18 to 29 in good health. Some clones in this sample may be carry-over from other donors' samples. The sequencing input was naive CD4+ T cells from PBMCs. Sample subset: CD45RA+ positively selected. The CDR3 coding sequence is TGTGCCAGCACAGGGCAGGGGAAAGAGACCCAGTACTTC. Residues: CASTGQGKETQYF.